This T cell receptor beta chain was captured in a study of T cell changes during pregnancy in multiple sclerosis. The CDR3 has 15 residues. Trimming stripped 3 bases from V and 6 bases from J, with 18 bases between. Germline V lookup: CDR1 SGHNT, CDR2 YYREEE (reference sequence). The method was immunoSEQ multiplex PCR; TCRdb's version includes in-frame clones alone and lacks a portion of them. Found here are about 22,000 clones, about 90% of them singletons; the top ten hold around 0.67%. This chain uses TRBV5-4 with TRBJ1-2, with unresolved D. The origin of this receptor is a female donor in good health, enrolled as a control in a pregnancy study. This material consisted of CD4+ T cells from peripheral blood mononuclear cells, taken in the third trimester of pregnancy. CDR3 DNA sequence: TGTGCCAGCAGCTCCATCGGAGAGGGAATGAATGGCTACACCTTC. Residues: CASSSIGEGMNGYTF.